Listed here are 14 T cell receptor beta chains from one sample, sequenced in a study of cytomegalovirus exposure and HLA in healthy donors. Primers for the PCR totalled 60 Vbeta and 13 Jbeta. This table comes from immunoSEQ multiplex PCR, and its TCRdb copy is limited to in-frame clones, with some not included. Its table records around 42,000 clones. Source material: PBMCs. These receptors all come from a man under 40 in good health and CMV-seronegative.

CDR3: CASSPSVDTQYF. As DNA, the CDR3 is TGTGCCAGCTCACCGTCAGTAGATACGCAGTATTTT. This chain uses TRBV18 with TRBJ2-3; D is unresolved. V lost 3 bases to trimming and J lost 5 bases, with 6 bases between them. This CDR3 is built from 12 residues. Germline V gene data show CDR1 as KGHSH and CDR2 as LQKENI.

Of note for this clone: Other DNA sequences of this sample code for an identical CDR3. The chain links TRBV6-5 to TRBJ1-2; no definite D call. The CDR3 contains 13 residues. From germline, CDR1 is MNHEY and CDR2 SVGAGI. Trimming cost V 0 bases and J 5 bases, with 7 bases left between them. CDR3 region: CASSYSSLYGYTF. The CDR3 DNA reads as TGTGCCAGCAGTTACTCGTCCCTGTATGGCTACACCTTC.

The V and J genes are TRBV21-1 and TRBJ2-7; TRBD2, as called in the table, went unchecked against the DNA. TRBV21-1 represents a pseudogene. The CDR3 has 15 residues. The CDR3 is CASSKGKRGTYEQYF. The CDR3, as DNA: TGTGCCAGCAGCAAAGGGAAGCGGGGGACCTACGAGCAGTACTTC.

Turning to this clone: At one end, the junction sequence differs from germline, possibly due to a read error. The chain couples TRBV18 to TRBJ2-7, with 9 bases aligning to TRBD1. The CDR3 length is 14 residues. Looked up from germline, CDR1 is KGHSH and CDR2 is LQKENI. The CDR3: CASSPQRTGDEQYF. CDR3 coding DNA: TGTGCCAGCTCCCCACAAAGGACAGGGGACGAGCAGTACTTC.

The chain joins TRBV5-1 to TRBJ2-5; TRBD2 matches at 13 bases. Germline loops: CDR1 SGHRS, CDR2 YFSETQ. Germline trimming cut 3 bases from V and 4 bases from J; bases unmatched to any gene: 6. The CDR3 loop spans 16 amino acids. The CDR3 DNA reads as TGCGCCAGCAGCTGGACTAGCGGGAGTGTTGGAGAGACCCAGTACTTC. Translation: CASSWTSGSVGETQYF.

The V and J genes are TRBV4-2 and TRBJ2-5, with D possibly TRBD1 on 6 matching bases. Trimming removed 0 bases from V and 5 bases from J, with 13 bases in between. CDR3 length equals 15 residues. Germline V lookup: CDR1 LGHNA, CDR2 YNFKEQ. CDR3 DNA sequence: TGTGCCAGCAGCCAAGAGAACTGGGGGCTCGAGACCCAGTACTTC. It yields the protein CASSQENWGLETQYF.

J is TRBJ2-1 and V is TRBV4-2; TRBD2 matches 13 bases. After removal of 1 base from V and 0 bases from J, the junction contained 9 bases not matched to a gene. This CDR3 region has 20 residues. Germline V CDR1 and CDR2: LGHNA, YNFKEQ. The CDR3 region is CASSQAGGLAGQSSYNEQFF. The CDR3 DNA is TGTGCCAGCAGCCAAGCCGGGGGACTAGCGGGGCAGAGCTCCTACAATGAGCAGTTCTTC.

The chain uses TRBV7-3 and TRBJ2-1; possibly TRBD2 for D (6 bases). The CDR3 is 14 residues long. V was clipped by 1 base and J by 7 bases, with 11 bases between them. CDR1 SGHTA and CDR2 FQGTGA come from the germline V gene. CDR3 amino acids: CASSLSPGRNEQFF. Here the CDR3 DNA reads TGTGCCAGCAGCTTAAGCCCGGGGAGGAATGAGCAGTTCTTC.

The chain employs TRBV6-1 and TRBJ1-5; D may be TRBD1 (5 bases). The CDR3 covers 13 residues. The V and J ends lost 2 bases and 4 bases respectively, with 6 bases between them. Per the germline V gene, CDR1 is MNHNS and CDR2 is SASEGT. DNA for the CDR3: TGTGCCAGCAGTGAATCAGGGAATCAGCCCCAGCATTTT. Protein product: CASSESGNQPQHF.

For the CDR3, the DNA is TGCAGCGCGGACAGGGCGACCTACAATGAGCAGTTCTTC. It translates to CSADRATYNEQFF. V usage is TRBV29-1 and J usage is TRBJ2-1, with 8 bases fitting TRBD1. CDR3 length: 13 residues. CDR1 and CDR2 (germline): SQVTM, ANQGSEA. V was clipped by 7 bases and J by 2 bases; unmatched bases: 4.

The chain combines TRBV4-1 with TRBJ2-2, with TRBD2 identical over 13 bases. The trim removed 3 bases at V and 6 bases at J, leaving 10 bases unmatched. CDR1 MGHRA and CDR2 YSYEKL come from the germline V gene. This CDR3 spans 18 amino acids. CDR3 amino acids: CASSQDLLAGGLAGELFF. CDR3 sequence (DNA): TGCGCCAGCAGCCAGGACTTACTAGCGGGAGGGCTCGCCGGGGAGCTGTTTTTT.

The gene calls are TRBV6-5 and TRBJ1-2, with unresolved D. CDR1 is MNHEY and CDR2 is SVGAGI in the germline V gene. The CDR3 extends over 14 amino acids. The ends were cut back, 0 bases at V and 8 bases at J, with 13 bases in the middle. The CDR3 DNA follows: TGTGCCAGCAGTTACTCGGCGGGGATGGGGGGCTACACCTTC. Translating it yields CASSYSAGMGGYTF.

V gene TRBV7-8 combines with J gene TRBJ2-7; 11 bases are shared with TRBD2. The ends lost 2 bases at V and 5 bases at J; junction bases unmatched: 14. Germline CDR1 reads SGHVS; CDR2 reads FQNEAQ. The CDR3 length is 18 residues. Written as DNA, the CDR3 is TGTGCCAGCAGCTTATATACTAGCGGGAGTATTGTAATCCACGAGCAGTACTTC. The encoded protein is CASSLYTSGSIVIHEQYF. Full variable domain (missing parts from reference TRBV7-8 and TRBJ2-7): GAGVSQSPRYKVAKRGQDVALRCDPISGHVSLFWYQQALGQGPEFLTYFQNEAQLDKSGLPSDRFFAERPEGSVSTLKIQRTQQEDSAVYLCASSLYTSGSIVIHEQYFGPGTRLTVT.

The genes are TRBV4-3 and TRBJ1-4; 8 positions match TRBD1. CDR1 is LGHNA, CDR2 YSLEER, per germline. V shed 4 bases and J 5 bases; nucleotides not matched to a gene: 3. CDR3 length: 14 amino acids. The CDR3 sequence is CASSPGQENEKLFF. CDR3 nucleotides: TGCGCCAGCAGCCCGGGACAGGAGAATGAAAAACTGTTTTTT.